This paragraph covers one T cell receptor beta chain sequence. No antigen is known for it. Clones were sequenced by immunoSEQ multiplex PCR, and TCRdb holds only the in-frame ones, with some missing. The repertoire holds tens of thousands of clones, with about 81% as singletons. These data are taken from a study of OX40 agonist ivuxolimab in advanced cancers. Study-level information: Among those enrolled, mean age was about 63 years (range about 23 to 79) and 82.7% were male. Earlier treatment with anti-PD-1, anti-PD-L1 or anti-CTLA-4 was permitted, and 30% to 40% had received some. Points from the study as a whole: More expanded clones were found, on average, in CD8+ than in CD4+ T cells. Still undetermined is the antigen specificity of the expanded peripheral T cells.

The length of the CDR3 is 13 residues. Germline V gene data show CDR1 as SGHRS and CDR2 as YFSETQ. Trimming cost V 4 bases and J 1 base, with 8 bases left between them. This sample comprised CD4+ or CD8+ T cells sorted from blood, obtained in a trial of the OX40 agonist ivuxolimab. V and J are TRBV5-1 and TRBJ1-1, with D unresolved. This sequence was found in an adult with an advanced solid tumor such as melanoma, head and neck, liver or kidney cancer. CDR3: CASSGPGNTEAFF. CDR3 nucleotides: TGCGCCAGCAGCGGGCCGGGGAACACTGAAGCTTTCTTT.